The 13 T cell receptor beta chains listed next were all sequenced from one sample in a study of cytomegalovirus exposure and HLA in healthy donors. Clones were sequenced by immunoSEQ multiplex PCR, and TCRdb holds only the in-frame ones, with some missing. The sample yields roughly 240,000 clones, around nine tenths seen once. Sequencing was performed on PBMCs. The receptors originated from a man between 18 and 35 years old in good health and CMV-seronegative.

The chain has TRBV5-1 and TRBJ1-1; unclear D gene. In germline, CDR1 is SGHRS, CDR2 YFSETQ. CDR3 length: 13 amino acids. The V end lost 2 bases, the J end lost 1 base, and 6 bases lay between the germline ends. CDR3: CASSLQENTEAFF. DNA for the CDR3: TGCGCCAGCAGCTTACAAGAGAACACTGAAGCTTTCTTT.

This clone has more than one count but fewer than ten. The chain recombines TRBV6-6 with TRBJ2-3; 7 bases align to TRBD2. CDR1 and CDR2 (germline): MNHNY, SVGAGI (reference sequence). J gave up 3 bases and V 8 bases, and 11 bases lay outside the gene matches. The CDR3 runs to 15 residues. The CDR3 DNA is TGTGCCAGCCAACCCGGGGGGAGGGCGACAGATACGCAGTATTTT. It encodes CASQPGGRATDTQYF.

The table lists this clone with a count of one. The chain uses TRBV20-1 and TRBJ2-5, with D hard to call. Germline CDR1 and CDR2: DFQATT and SNEGSKA (reference sequence). V was pared by 3 bases and J by 5 bases, with 7 bases between. The CDR3 has 11 amino acids. The CDR3 protein is CSARVAETQYF. The DNA for the CDR3 is TGCAGTGCTAGGGTGGCCGAGACCCAGTACTTC.

This sequence joins TRBV19 and TRBJ1-5; 9 bases are a match to TRBD1. This CDR3 comprises 15 residues. Germline V CDR1 and CDR2: LNHDA, SQIVND (reference sequence). Trimming removed 4 bases from V and 4 bases from J; junction bases left unmatched: 5. The CDR3 DNA reads as TGTGCCAGTAGTAACGACAGGGGGAGGAATCAGCCCCAGCATTTT. Translation: CASSNDRGRNQPQHF.

The genes are TRBV27 and TRBJ1-1; D is possibly TRBD1 (5 bases). The V end was cut by 8 bases, the J end by 4 bases, with 14 bases between. Looked up from germline, CDR1 is MNHEY and CDR2 is SMNVEV (reference sequence). This CDR3 spans 13 amino acids. CDR3 protein: CASGLYRGTEAFF. As DNA, the CDR3 is TGTGCCAGCGGGCTGTATAGGGGCACTGAAGCTTTCTTT.

The rearrangement joins TRBV4-1 to TRBJ1-4, with a weak D call TRBD1 (6 bases). The germline CDR1 and CDR2 sequences are MGHRA and YSYEKL. The V and J ends lost 2 bases and 2 bases respectively, with 9 bases between them. This CDR3 region has 15 residues. For the CDR3, the DNA is TGCGCCAGCAGCCAATGGACAGAGACTAATGAAAAACTGTTTTTT. Translation gives CASSQWTETNEKLFF.

The chain is built from TRBV7-2 and TRBJ2-3, with TRBD2 as a possible D gene (5 bases). The germline CDR1 and CDR2 sequences are SGHTA and FQGNSA. V lost 5 bases to trimming and J lost 5 bases, with 20 bases between them. The CDR3 is 16 amino acids. The CDR3 DNA reads as TGTGCCAGCAGCAAACAGACATACACCCGGGGAGATACGCAGTATTTT. It is translated as CASSKQTYTRGDTQYF.

In its sample, this clone was seen once. The V and J genes are TRBV11-2 and TRBJ1-5, with D unclear. This CDR3 region has 13 residues. From germline, CDR1 is SGHAT and CDR2 FQNNGV. For the CDR3, the DNA is TGTGCTAAAGCGCCGGGTCCGGGTCAGCCCCAGCATTTT. Translating it yields CAKAPGPGQPQHF.

The V gene is TRBV2, the J gene TRBJ2-2, with 7 positions matching TRBD2. Germline V gene sequence: CDR1 SNHLY, CDR2 FYNNEI. With V trimmed by 6 bases and J by 4 bases, 2 bases remained unmatched. The CDR3 is 13 amino acids. The CDR3: CASSLAATGELFF. The DNA of the CDR3 is TGTGCCAGCAGCCTAGCGGCCACCGGGGAGCTGTTTTTT. The complete variable domain, with remaining parts taken from reference TRBV2 and TRBJ2-2, reads EPEVTQTPSHQVTQMGQEVILRCVPISNHLYFYWYRQILGQKVEFLVSFYNNEISEKSEIFDDQFSVERPDGSNFTLKIRSTKLEDSAMYFCASSLAATGELFFGEGSRLTVL.

V gene TRBV28 combines with J gene TRBJ1-1, with a possible D match to TRBD1 (6 bases). With 3 bases removed from V and 11 bases from J, the gap between germline ends came to 10 bases. The CDR3 runs to 11 residues. Germline CDR1 and CDR2: MDHEN and SYDVKM. This chain's CDR3 is CASSFNRDAFF. In DNA, the CDR3 is TGTGCCAGCAGTTTTAACAGGGATGCTTTCTTT.

The chain combines TRBV16 with TRBJ2-5, with a possible D match to TRBD1 (5 bases). This CDR3 has 13 amino acids. V lost 4 bases and J 4 bases, leaving 10 bases between the germline ends. Germline assignment: CDR1 KGHSY and CDR2 FQNENV. DNA of the CDR3: TGTGCCAGCAGCCTTGGACACTTAGAGACCCAGTACTTC. This gives the protein CASSLGHLETQYF.

The gene calls are TRBV6-5 and TRBJ2-1; D possibly corresponds to TRBD1 (5 bases). CDR1 and CDR2 (germline): MNHEY, SVGAGI. This CDR3 spans 14 amino acids. The V end lost 0 bases, the J end lost 5 bases, and 8 bases lay between the germline ends. The CDR3 DNA reads TGTGCCAGCAGTTACTCTGACAGCGACAATGAGCAGTTCTTC. Translating gives CASSYSDSDNEQFF.

The chain employs TRBV5-1 and TRBJ2-1; 10 positions match TRBD1. The CDR3 has 15 residues. Looked up from germline, CDR1 is SGHRS and CDR2 is YFSETQ. The V gene end was trimmed by 4 bases and the J gene end by 15 bases; junction bases not matched to a gene: 16. Here the CDR3 reads CASSPRDRGRSRVFF. Written as DNA, the CDR3 is TGCGCCAGCAGCCCACGGGACAGGGGAAGAAGTCGAGTGTTCTTC.